This TCR beta chain is from a study of control samples from healthy donors and cancer patients. V was clipped by 2 bases and J by 5 bases; unmatched bases: 11. From germline, CDR1 is MRHNA and CDR2 SNTAGT. The CDR3 is 16 amino acids. The data were produced by immunoSEQ multiplex PCR, yet TCRdb's version contains in-frame clones alone and is incomplete. The top ten hold about 1.6% of the sample, which has 200,000 or so clones, over 90% seen once. The chain combines TRBV6-4 with TRBJ2-7; TRBD2 agrees at 8 bases. Sequencing input: blood. The origin of this receptor is a man aged 45 to 65 in good health. CDR3 sequence (DNA): TGTGCCAGCAGTGACACGGGCGGGAGGCTCAGGAACGAGCAGTACGTC. Protein sequence: CASSDTGGRLRNEQYV.